This T cell receptor (beta chain) was recorded in a study of tumor-infiltrating lymphocytes in primary liver carcinoma. Background on the study: Between about 4 and 11 cm across, the tumors were all of stage T1-T3 N0M0. Study conclusions and caveats: Merely about 8-24% of top clones occurred in all five tumor regions.

The tissue used was unsorted bulk material of about 20-33 mg. RNA and DNA were co-extracted from it with the AllPrep DNA/RNA mini kit. Every patient had chronic HBV infection and was treatment-naive. The authors made TCR beta cDNA from about 500 ng total RNA with a constant-region primer. Researchers made the TCR beta libraries by running three nested multiplex PCR rounds with slightly modified ARM-PCR. The study ran its first two PCR rounds for about 11 cycles each, using TRBV1-TRBV30 forward primers and a C-beta reverse primer. TCRdb reanalysed the multiplex PCR reads using MiXCR and keeps one entry per CDR3 protein. The sample has fewer than 150,000 distinct CDR3 sequences, around 60% seen once. As for this clonotype: Its specificity is not known. One end of the junction varies from germline; a read error may be responsible.

This CDR3 region has 12 residues. Germline V gene data show CDR1 as MNHEY and CDR2 as SVGAGI. The chain has TRBV6-5 and TRBJ2-3; D unresolved. The TCR sequence derives from a woman aged 55 to 70 with primary liver carcinoma and hepatitis B virus infection. Input material: liver tumor tissue from sampling region 1. The subset was: tumor region T1, superior pole. The CDR3 DNA is TGTGCCAGCAGTCCCTATGCTTATACGGAGTATTTT. The encoded protein is CASSPYAYTEYF.